Listed below are T cell receptor beta chains from one sample, sequenced in a study of blood T cells in healthy people across ages. TCRdb analysed the 5' RACE reads with MiXCR anew, one entry per CDR3 protein. Among about 1 million distinct CDR3 sequences, under 30% were seen once, and the ten largest hold around 0.75%. The same sample was also studied in work on T cells of mothers and their children.

The specimen was blood. The receptor set was obtained from a girl aged 2-9 years in good health. Both conserved end residues are part of each CDR3. Fields, in order: J gene, V gene, CDR3 protein.

>TRBJ1-1|TRBV5-1
CASSLRGNTEAFF
>TRBJ1-2|TRBV27
CASSLSGTGGFNTF
>TRBJ1-2|TRBV20-1
CSARAQGRQNYGYTF
>-|TRBV2
CASSEEGLYEQYF
>TRBJ1-6|TRBV2
CASSQGGPWDNSPLHF
>TRBJ2-1|TRBV28
CASRLPGLAGLSSYNEQFF
>TRBJ1-4|TRBV12-3/TRBV12-4
CATLSGQSQKLFF
>TRBJ2-7|TRBV25-1
CASSVKGTYEQYF
>TRBJ2-3|TRBV5-1
CASRPGLAGDTQYF
>TRBJ2-7|TRBV5-1
CASSHRDADYEQYF
>TRBJ2-2|TRBV5-1
CASSWPMDTGELFF
>TRBJ1-5|TRBV20-1
CSARGHRNSNQPQHF
>TRBJ1-1|TRBV28
CASSSGRRNTEAFF
>-|TRBV29-1
CSVRLTSGSYEQYF
>TRBJ1-2|TRBV29-1
CSADVAYGYTF
>TRBJ1-1|TRBV9
CASSATQGNEAFF
>TRBJ2-1|TRBV24-1
CATSDSRTGNNEQFF
>TRBJ2-7|TRBV6-5
CASSYLGREQYF
>TRBJ2-1|TRBV29-1
CSVEEMTSGSYNEQFF
>TRBJ2-3|TRBV29-1
CSVAGQATSTDTQYF
>TRBJ2-5|TRBV6-5
CASTQIQGETQYF
>-|TRBV6-5
CASSYDGTRDEQFF
>TRBJ2-3|TRBV15
CATSRDKGGDTQYF
>TRBJ1-2|TRBV6-5
CASTDRQGYTF
>TRBJ2-3|TRBV4-2
CASSRSGAAGGPDTQYF
>TRBJ2-5|TRBV7-9
CASSLVGTEQSF
>TRBJ2-7|TRBV11-3
CASSLAGEVGLNEQNF
>TRBJ2-1|TRBV7-3
CASSPFRNNEQFF
>TRBJ2-1|TRBV7-8
CASSLSRFDEQFF